The T cell receptor beta chain under discussion was sequenced for a study of blood T cell repertoires in COVID-19. The method was immunoSEQ multiplex PCR; TCRdb's version includes in-frame clones alone and lacks a portion of them. The top ten hold 3% to 4% of the sample, which has about 490,000 clones, 75% to 90% seen once. This CDR3 region has 14 residues. Germline-derived CDR1 and CDR2 are MDHEN and SYDVKM. Trimming cost V 10 bases and J 5 bases; bases outside gene matches: 10. Material for sequencing was peripheral blood. The clonotype was recovered from a human donor in a cohort sampled during active COVID-19. The genes are TRBV28 and TRBJ2-5; 10 positions match TRBD2. CDR3 DNA: TGTGCCATAAAAGCGGGAGGGAATTGGGAGACCCAGTACTTC. Protein sequence: CAIKAGGNWETQYF.